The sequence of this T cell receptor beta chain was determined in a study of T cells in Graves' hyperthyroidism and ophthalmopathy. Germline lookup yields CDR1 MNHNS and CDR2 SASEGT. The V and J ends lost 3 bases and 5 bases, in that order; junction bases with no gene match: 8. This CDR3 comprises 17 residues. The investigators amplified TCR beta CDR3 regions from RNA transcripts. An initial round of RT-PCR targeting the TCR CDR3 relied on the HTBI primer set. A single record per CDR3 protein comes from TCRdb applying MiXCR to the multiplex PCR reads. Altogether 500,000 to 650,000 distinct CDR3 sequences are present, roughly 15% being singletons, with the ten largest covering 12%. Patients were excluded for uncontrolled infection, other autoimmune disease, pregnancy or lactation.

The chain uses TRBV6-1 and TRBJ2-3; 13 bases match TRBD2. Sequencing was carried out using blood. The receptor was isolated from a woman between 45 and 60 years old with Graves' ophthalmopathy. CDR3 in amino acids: CASSDSLLAGGVDTQYF. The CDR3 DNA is TGTGCCAGCAGTGACAGCCTACTAGCGGGGGGGGTAGATACGCAGTATTTT.